Listed below are T cell receptor beta chains from one sample, sequenced in a study of response to subunit inactivated influenza vaccine. Each CDR3 protein gets one entry after TCRdb re-called the RT-PCR reads with MiXCR. The table includes around 190,000 distinct CDR3 sequences, about 10% detected once. The input for sequencing was non-naive T cells sorted from PBMCs, taken on the day of vaccination. The source is a man aged 50-59 years who received an inactivated influenza vaccine. Both conserved end residues are part of each CDR3. A D gene is named only where the DNA matches it firmly. Expanded clones get a size class; other rows say once, few or many, or leave the size out.

size: few; D: TRBD1; V: TRBV28; J: TRBJ2-1; CDR3: CASSHQGQGEDEQFF; DNA: TGTGCCAGCAGTCACCAGGGACAGGGGGAGGATGAGCAGTTCTTC
size: few; D: TRBD1; V: TRBV9; J: TRBJ1-1; CDR3: CASGEGQGATEAFF; DNA: TGTGCCAGCGGGGAAGGCCAGGGGGCCACTGAAGCTTTCTTT
size: NA; D: NA; V: TRBV11-2; J: TRBJ2-5; CDR3: CASSYQLGKQETQYF; DNA: TGTGCCAGCAGCTACCAACTAGGAAAACAAGAGACCCAGTACTTC
size: few; D: NA; V: TRBV5-1; J: TRBJ2-1; CDR3: CASTQGEGRDEQFF; DNA: TGCGCCAGCACCCAGGGGGAGGGACGTGATGAGCAGTTCTTC
size: NA; D: NA; V: TRBV7-2; J: TRBJ2-1; CDR3: CASRAGPYNEQFF; DNA: TGTGCCAGCCGGGCGGGACCCTACAATGAGCAGTTCTTC
size: many; D: NA; V: TRBV24-1; J: TRBJ2-3; CDR3: CATSDKTDTQYF; DNA: TGTGCCACCAGTGATAAGACAGATACGCAGTATTTT
size: NA; D: NA; V: TRBV3-1; J: TRBJ2-4; CDR3: CASSQALLGAKNIQYF; DNA: TGTGCCAGCAGCCAAGCTCTATTGGGGGCCAAAAACATTCAGTACTTC
size: many; D: TRBD1; V: TRBV11-1; J: TRBJ1-6; CDR3: CASSLLQGVRSPLHF; DNA: TGTGCCAGCAGCTTATTACAGGGGGTGAGATCACCCCTCCACTTT
size: few; D: TRBD2; V: TRBV29-1; J: TRBJ2-7; CDR3: CSAIRAGVTYEQYF; DNA: TGCAGCGCAATAAGAGCGGGAGTCACCTACGAGCAGTACTTC
size: NA; D: TRBD2; V: TRBV10-3; J: TRBJ2-3; CDR3: CAIREVAGTTDTQYF; DNA: TGTGCCATCAGGGAGGTAGCGGGAACGACAGATACGCAGTATTTT
size: many; D: NA; V: TRBV15; J: TRBJ1-3; CDR3: CATSRDKLSGNTIYF; DNA: TGTGCCACCAGCAGAGATAAGCTCTCTGGAAACACCATATATTTT
size: few; D: NA; V: TRBV18; J: TRBJ2-7; CDR3: CASSPRDSPYEQYF; DNA: TGTGCCAGCTCACCCAGAGACAGTCCCTACGAGCAGTACTTC
size: many; D: NA; V: TRBV7-9; J: TRBJ1-2; CDR3: CASSLETDGYTF; DNA: TGTGCCAGCAGCTTAGAAACGGATGGCTACACCTTC
size: NA; D: NA; V: TRBV29-1; J: TRBJ1-6; CDR3: CSVAGTIGSPLHF; DNA: TGCAGCGTGGCCGGGACCATAGGTTCACCCCTCCACTTT
size: few; D: TRBD1; V: TRBV20-1; J: TRBJ2-7; CDR3: CSAPKTGLNEQYF; DNA: TGCAGTGCCCCCAAGACAGGGTTGAACGAGCAGTACTTC
size: NA; D: NA; V: TRBV12-3/TRBV12-4; J: TRBJ1-5; CDR3: CASSLGLSVSNQPQHF; DNA: TGTGCCAGCAGTTTGGGCCTTTCGGTTAGCAATCAGCCCCAGCATTTT
size: NA; D: NA; V: TRBV20-1; J: TRBJ2-5; CDR3: CSARDTAGRWETQYF; DNA: TGCAGTGCTAGAGATACGGCAGGGCGATGGGAGACCCAGTACTTC
size: NA; D: TRBD1; V: TRBV20-1; J: TRBJ2-3; CDR3: CSARSFPGTGGTIEDTQYF; DNA: TGCAGTGCTAGGTCCTTCCCCGGGACAGGGGGCACTATAGAAGATACGCAGTATTTT
size: NA; D: NA; V: TRBV7-7; J: TRBJ2-1; CDR3: CASSSGSGRMGEQFF; DNA: TGTGCCAGCAGCTCGGGGAGCGGTAGGATGGGTGAGCAGTTCTTC
size: few; D: NA; V: TRBV28; J: TRBJ2-7; CDR3: CASIDGGPSSYEQYF; DNA: TGTGCCAGCATCGACGGGGGCCCGAGCTCCTACGAGCAGTACTTC
size: few; D: NA; V: TRBV20-1; J: TRBJ2-1; CDR3: CSATGTRLYNEQFF; DNA: TGCAGCGCCACGGGGACCCGGCTATACAATGAGCAGTTCTTC
size: few; D: TRBD1; V: TRBV24-1; J: TRBJ2-7; CDR3: CATSETGTGEAYEQYF; DNA: TGTGCCACCAGTGAAACTGGGACAGGGGAAGCGTACGAGCAGTACTTC
size: few; D: NA; V: TRBV7-9; J: TRBJ2-1; CDR3: CASSLRSDEQFF; DNA: TGTGCCAGCAGCCTCAGGTCGGATGAGCAGTTCTTC
size: many; D: TRBD1; V: TRBV20-1; J: TRBJ1-2; CDR3: CSARPIYRGEYGYTF; DNA: TGCAGTGCTAGGCCTATCTACAGGGGCGAGTATGGCTACACCTTC
size: NA; D: TRBD2; V: TRBV10-2; J: TRBJ2-5; CDR3: CASSEWEGRGETQYF; DNA: TGCGCCAGCAGTGAGTGGGAGGGGCGTGGGGAGACCCAGTACTTC
size: few; D: NA; V: TRBV5-1; J: TRBJ2-5; CDR3: CASSLAPGDTQTQYF; DNA: TGCGCCAGCAGCTTGGCCCCGGGGGATACTCAGACCCAGTACTTC
size: many; D: NA; V: TRBV29-1; J: TRBJ2-2; CDR3: CSALSTGELFF; DNA: TGCAGCGCTCTTTCCACCGGGGAGCTGTTTTTT
size: few; D: TRBD1; V: TRBV6-2/TRBV6-3; J: TRBJ1-1; CDR3: CASCVGDRGRAFF; DNA: TGTGCCAGCTGCGTCGGGGACAGGGGGCGAGCTTTCTTT
size: large; D: TRBD1; V: TRBV4-2; J: TRBJ2-5; CDR3: CASSLGTGGPQETQYF; DNA: TGTGCCAGCAGCCTCGGGACAGGGGGACCACAAGAGACCCAGTACTTC
size: NA; D: TRBD2; V: TRBV10-3; J: TRBJ2-5; CDR3: CATGTSVETQYF; DNA: TGTGCCACCGGGACTAGCGTCGAGACCCAGTACTTC